The following is a TCR beta chain sequence with its context. Its antigen is unidentified. Amplified material comprised TCR beta CDR3 regions derived from RNA transcripts. In the first round, RT-PCR was carried out with HTBI primers, and a multiplex PCR formed the second round. TCRdb called the multiplex PCR reads again in MiXCR, with one record for every CDR3 protein. This table holds around 1,000,000 distinct CDR3 sequences, around a third found once. This record comes from a study of Graves' ophthalmopathy and Graves' hyperthyroidism. Turning to the study itself: No progression to ophthalmopathy over 18 months defined stable hyperthyroidism. General study results and limits: Blood repertoires reportedly contained most expanded thyroid clonotypes above 0.001 frequency.

CDR1 is MGHDK, CDR2 SYGVNS, per germline. The CDR3 is 14 residues long. Trimming pared 5 bases from V and 8 bases from J, leaving 18 bases between. A diagnosis was made from clinical symptoms together with serum thyroxine, TRAb, thyroid ultrasound and orbital computed tomography. The chain has TRBV25-1 and TRBJ1-2; D is perhaps TRBD1 (5 bases). Material for sequencing was peripheral blood or thyroid tissue (not recorded which). This receptor was obtained from an adult man with Graves' hyperthyroidism. This chain's CDR3 is CASSLEGRVGGYTF. In DNA form, the CDR3 reads TGTGCCAGCAGTTTGGAGGGCAGGGTCGGAGGCTACACCTTC.